This record looks at one T cell receptor (beta chain) sequence and its context. The assay was immunoSEQ multiplex PCR, and TCRdb's table has in-frame clones only and misses some. The sample has around 36,000 clones; about nine tenths are singletons. This entry is derived from a study of PD-1 blockade in classical Hodgkin lymphoma. Brentuximab vedotin exposure varied among the patients, all of whom had relapsed after autologous stem cell transplantation. Magnetic negative selection was used to purify CD4+ T cells from thawed PBMCs. Deletions cut 2 bases from V and 3 bases from J, with 11 bases between. Germline V CDR1 and CDR2: SQVTM, ANQGSEA. The CDR3 has 14 amino acids.

The source of this sequence is a human donor with classical Hodgkin lymphoma. The source material was CD4+ T cells from blood, sampled at baseline. The J gene is TRBJ2-1, the V gene TRBV29-1; no reliable D call. The CDR3 sequence is CSVETPRYYNEQFF. CDR3 bases: TGCAGCGTTGAAACACCGAGATACTACAATGAGCAGTTCTTC.